This T cell receptor beta chain emerged from a study of shared clonotypes between healthy human individuals. Trimming cost V 4 bases and J 4 bases, with 6 bases left between them. The length of the CDR3 is 11 residues. Germline V gene sequence: CDR1 SQVTM, CDR2 ANQGSEA. Study-level findings and limits: Generation probabilities of non-shared clonotypes were lower (relative to those shared by all four donors).

Only one count was recorded for this clone. Its cognate antigen is unknown. Each sorted subset replicate got 200 ng genomic DNA, about 33,000 genomes. The repertoire was sequenced with immunoSEQ multiplex PCR; TCRdb's copy has only in-frame clones and lacks some. The sample has over 2 million clones; 80% to 95% are singletons. V is TRBV29-1 and J is TRBJ2-3; D uncertain. This TCR derives from a man between 18 and 29 years old in good health. Some clones in this sample may be carry-over from other donors' samples. Specimen: naive CD4+ T cells from PBMCs. Specified subset: CD45RA+ positively selected. The CDR3 DNA is TGCAGCGTTGGGATCCCAGATACGCAGTATTTT. Its translation: CSVGIPDTQYF.